A single sample gave rise to the 10 T cell receptor beta chains below, sequenced in a study of identical twins. TCRdb recomputed calls from the 5' RACE reads with MiXCR, one row per CDR3 protein. Here the sample spans approximately 220,000 distinct CDR3 sequences, approximately 7.9% being singletons. Separately, the same data were catalogued under a study of yellow fever vaccine responses in identical twins.

The sequenced sample consisted of CD8+ T cells sorted from blood. These receptor sequences come from a woman aged 18-29 years in good health.

This clonotype showed up many times. The chain couples TRBV5-1 to TRBJ2-1, with 9 bases matching TRBD2. This CDR3 spans 15 amino acids. Germline trimming cut 2 bases from V and 7 bases from J; bases unmatched to any gene: 7. The germline gives CDR1 SGHRS, CDR2 YFSETQ. CDR3 protein: CASSFERGALNEQFF. As DNA, the CDR3 is TGCGCCAGCAGCTTCGAGCGGGGGGCCCTGAATGAGCAGTTCTTC. Full variable domain (missing parts from reference TRBV5-1 and TRBJ2-1): KAGVTQTPRYLIKTRGQQVTLSCSPISGHRSVSWYQQTPGQGLQFLFEYFSETQRNKGNFPGRFSGRQFSNSRSEMNVSTLELGDSALYLCASSFERGALNEQFFGPGTRLTVL.

This clonotype appeared a few times. The V call is TRBV11-2, the J call TRBJ2-5, with 10 bases matching TRBD2. The CDR3 is 18 residues long. Germline CDR1 SGHAT, CDR2 FQNNGV. J gave up 2 bases and V 1 base, and 10 bases lay outside the gene matches. This chain's CDR3 is CASSLGASGGSQQETQYF. The CDR3 nucleotides are TGTGCCAGCAGCTTAGGGGCTAGCGGGGGATCCCAACAAGAGACCCAGTACTTC.

The V gene is TRBV10-3, the J gene TRBJ1-5; D is unclear. Germline V gene lookup returns CDR1 ENHRY and CDR2 SYGVKD. V lost 2 bases, J lost 3 bases, and 8 bases lay in between. This CDR3 is 14 amino acids long. CDR3 sequence reads: CAISESLNNQPQHF. The CDR3 DNA is TGTGCCATCAGTGAGAGTCTAAACAATCAGCCCCAGCATTTT.

This clonotype was seen ten or more times. The chain couples TRBV5-1 to TRBJ1-1; TRBD1 is a possible D gene (6 bases). Germline loops: CDR1 SGHRS, CDR2 YFSETQ. V lost 3 bases and J lost 0, with 9 bases in between. CDR3 size: 14 residues. CDR3 nucleotide sequence: TGCGCCAGCAGCTGGTGGGACATGAACACTGAAGCTTTCTTT. Encoded protein: CASSWWDMNTEAFF.

Worth noting for this clonotype: At one of its ends the junction is not consistent with the germline gene, which may arise from a read error. CDR3 nucleotide sequence: TGCAGTGCTAATGGGGGACTTTTC. It specifies CSANGGLF. V usage is TRBV20-1 and J usage is TRBJ2-4; weak D call: TRBD2 (6 bases). The CDR3 runs to 8 residues. Germline-derived CDR1 and CDR2 are DFQATT and SNEGSKA (reference sequence).

The genes are TRBV5-6 and TRBJ2-7; no clear D. V lost 2 bases and J lost 4, with 13 bases in between. Germline V CDR1 and CDR2: SGHDT, YYEEEE. The CDR3 is made up of 14 amino acids. The CDR3 bases are TGTGCCAGCAGCTTTAGTCTGAAATCTTACGAGCAGTACTTC. It yields the protein CASSFSLKSYEQYF.

The chain has TRBV7-8 and TRBJ2-7, with 7 bases that match TRBD1. The CDR3 runs 13 residues. Losses at the gene ends were 6 bases for V and 0 bases for J; bases not matched to a gene: 2. Germline V gives CDR1 SGHVS, CDR2 FQNEAQ. The CDR3 bases are TGTGCCAGCAGTAGGGACAGCTCCTACGAGCAGTACGTC. Its translation is CASSRDSSYEQYV.

V gene TRBV9 combines with J gene TRBJ1-2, with D tentatively TRBD1 (5 bases). Per the germline V gene, CDR1 is SGDLS and CDR2 is YYNGEE. The CDR3 has 17 amino acids. V dropped 3 bases and J dropped 10 bases, with 28 bases sitting between them. CDR3 bases: TGTGCCAGCAGCGGTGGGGCGGGAGGGCGAGCGGTTCAAGCCTACACCTTC. This encodes CASSGGAGGRAVQAYTF. Using reference TRBV9 and TRBJ1-2 for the parts outside the CDR3, the full variable domain is DSGVTQTPKHLITATGQRVTLRCSPRSGDLSVYWYQQSLDQGLQFLIQYYNGEERAKGNILERFSAQQFPDLHSELNLSSLELGDSALYFCASSGGAGGRAVQAYTFGSGTRLTVV.

This clonotype has more than one count but fewer than ten. The chain carries TRBV20-1 and TRBJ2-7, with 8 bases identical to TRBD2. The ends lost 0 bases at V and 6 bases at J; junction bases unmatched: 10. The germline CDR1 and CDR2 sequences are DFQATT and SNEGSKA (reference sequence). The CDR3 spans 15 residues. CDR3 in amino acids: CSARESGLGSAEQYF. DNA of the CDR3: TGCAGTGCTAGAGAGTCGGGACTAGGATCGGCCGAGCAGTACTTC.

This clonotype was counted between two and nine times. The chain uses TRBV12-3 or TRBV12-4 and TRBJ2-3; TRBD2 matches at 13 bases. The CDR3 loop spans 15 amino acids. V lost 6 bases and J lost 6; bases outside the gene matches: 6. The CDR3 protein is CASSGLAGEWDTQYF. In nucleotides, the CDR3 is TGTGCCAGCAGCGGACTAGCGGGGGAATGGGATACGCAGTATTTT.